This T cell receptor (beta chain) is drawn from a study of beta chain features in type 1 diabetes. General study results and limits: A cDNA-based sequencing approach could over-represent cells with high TCR expression. Among all four CD4+ subsets, Type 1 diabetes patients had TCRB CDR3s that were moderately but significantly shorter.

Comment on this clone: Its target is unknown.

There was one heparinised blood draw per donor, averaging roughly 110 mL. Purities over 98% were achieved in all sorted populations. The isolated RNA, all of it, was reverse transcribed, so expressed TCRB transcripts were what got sequenced. The average read count of naive, central memory and regulatory T cell samples was approximately 3.5 million. Method: immunoSEQ multiplex PCR; TCRdb's copy keeps in-frame clones and lacks some. Of 500,000 to 800,000 clones listed, 9.5% to 15% were seen once; the top ten hold roughly 0.11%. The CDR3 runs 15 residues. V dropped 3 bases and J dropped 7; count of bases not matched to a gene: 7. CDR1 is LNHDA and CDR2 is SQIVND in the germline V gene (reference sequence).

This receptor was taken from a man aged 30 to 39 with type 1 diabetes. This chain uses TRBV19 with TRBJ2-2, with 8 bases fitting TRBD1. Sequencing was performed on naive CD4+ T cells from blood. This CDR3 is CASSIQGAYSGELFF. CDR3 coding DNA: TGTGCCAGTAGTATCCAGGGGGCTTACAGCGGGGAGCTGTTTTTT.